This entry describes one T cell receptor (beta chain). Its cognate antigen is unknown. The data were obtained in a study of identical twins. The CDR3 has 13 residues. CDR1 is KGHSH and CDR2 is LQKENI in the germline V gene. Trimming removed 3 bases from V and 5 bases from J, with 10 bases in between. TCRdb passed the 5' RACE reads through MiXCR, listing each CDR3 protein once. Found here are around 480,000 distinct CDR3 sequences, 14% of them singletons; the top ten hold around 0.57%. Findings and limits, study-wide: Carriage of fewer insertions was seen in abundant cord blood beta clonotypes, whereas memory repertoires showed none. Zero-insertion analyses could be partly confounded by invariant MAIT and iNKT cells. The authors drew conclusions from cross-sectional statistical analysis rather than following the same donors.

In addition, the sample was reused for a study of yellow fever vaccine responses in identical twins. As that report states: Among the twins, the vaccine T cell response reportedly seemed partly convergent and partly personalized.

The chain employs TRBV18 and TRBJ2-5, with no clear D. The source is a woman between 18 and 29 years old in good health. The sequencing input was CD4+ T cells sorted from blood. The CDR3 loop reads CASSPTSGETQYF. The CDR3 DNA follows: TGTGCCAGCTCACCCACCTCCGGGGAGACCCAGTACTTC.